The 26 T cell receptor beta chains reported below all come from one sample, sequenced in a study of neurological immune-mediated disorders. One entry per CDR3 protein results from TCRdb running MiXCR on the 5' RACE reads. The repertoire holds 65,000 to 90,000 distinct CDR3 sequences, with 4.5% to 6.5% as singletons. Specimen: PBMCs. These receptor sequences come from a woman in her twenties or thirties with multiple sclerosis.

The table lists this clonotype with a few counts. The chain carries TRBV6-5 and TRBJ2-1; D assignment may be TRBD1 or TRBD2 (5 bases each). Germline V gene sequence: CDR1 MNHEY, CDR2 SVGAGI. Trimming stripped 2 bases from V and 4 bases from J, with 6 bases between. The CDR3 covers 13 residues. CDR3 loop: CASSYGGYNEQFF. In DNA, the CDR3 is TGTGCCAGCAGTTACGGGGGTTACAATGAGCAGTTCTTC.

In its sample, this clonotype was seen many times. This chain joins TRBV12-3 or TRBV12-4 and TRBJ2-3; 8 nucleotides line up with TRBD1. The V segment lost 2 bases and the J segment 4 bases; nucleotides outside the gene matches: 5. CDR3 length: 15 residues. The DNA for the CDR3 is TGTGCCAGCAGTTTACGCAGGGGGCCCCCAGATACGCAGTATTTT. This codes for CASSLRRGPPDTQYF.

CDR3 sequence reads: CASSFQGANTEAFF. Written as DNA, the CDR3 is TGTGCCAGCAGTTTCCAGGGGGCGAACACTGAAGCTTTCTTT. This rearrangement joins TRBV12-3 or TRBV12-4 to TRBJ1-1, with TRBD1 identical over 8 bases. Germline trimming cut 3 bases from V and 1 base from J; bases unmatched to any gene: 1. This CDR3 contains 14 residues.

This clonotype was found many times. This chain connects TRBV9 to TRBJ2-3; perhaps D is TRBD1 or TRBD2 (5 bases each). This CDR3 contains 14 residues. The germline V gene encodes CDR1 SGDLS and CDR2 YYNGEE. Trimming left V 3 bases short and J 2 bases short, with 10 bases between. CDR3 loop: CASSEGPTTDTQYF. In DNA form, the CDR3 reads TGTGCCAGCAGCGAGGGACCAACCACAGATACGCAGTATTTT.

This chain links TRBV20-1 with TRBJ1-5; 10 nucleotides line up with TRBD1. V was pared by 3 bases and J by 4 bases, with 3 bases of the junction left unmatched. The CDR3 runs 14 residues. Germline values: CDR1 DFQATT, CDR2 SNEGSKA (reference sequence). The CDR3 here is CSARRDRGNQPQHF. CDR3 in DNA: TGCAGTGCTAGGCGGGACAGGGGAAATCAGCCCCAGCATTTT.

At least ten counts were recorded for this clonotype. J is TRBJ2-3 and V is TRBV20-1; D is ambiguous. V was trimmed by 1 base and J by 4 bases, leaving 12 bases between them. CDR3 size: 14 residues. Per germline, CDR1 DFQATT and CDR2 SNEGSKA (reference sequence). CDR3 in amino acids: CSARAPVRADTQYF. The CDR3 bases are TGCAGTGCTAGAGCCCCGGTTAGGGCAGATACGCAGTATTTT.

This clonotype was recorded at least ten times. The chain combines TRBV5-1 with TRBJ2-7, with 12 bases lining up with TRBD1. Germline assignment: CDR1 SGHRS and CDR2 YFSETQ. V dropped 3 bases and J dropped 2; count of bases not matched to a gene: 6. This CDR3 is 16 amino acids long. The chain's CDR3 is CASSSGGTGGAYEQYF. Here the CDR3 DNA reads TGCGCCAGCAGCTCTGGCGGGACAGGGGGCGCCTACGAGCAGTACTTC.

This clonotype was seen repeatedly, ten times or more. The chain has TRBV4-1 and TRBJ1-4; D not certain. There are 16 residues in the CDR3. The germline V and J ends were trimmed by 1 base and 0 bases, with 9 bases remaining between them. Germline V gene data show CDR1 as MGHRA and CDR2 as YSYEKL. The CDR3 sequence: CASSQGTVATNEKLFF. The CDR3 region has the DNA TGCGCCAGCAGCCAAGGGACTGTTGCAACTAATGAAAAACTGTTTTTT.

This clonotype turned up a few times. The J gene is TRBJ2-3, the V gene TRBV6-5; no clear D. Trimming stripped 5 bases from V and 5 bases from J, with 14 bases between. CDR3 length equals 14 residues. CDR1 is MNHEY, CDR2 SVGAGI, per germline. The CDR3 DNA sequence: TGTGCCAGCAGTGACCCAATTCGAGGAGATACGCAGTATTTT. As protein: CASSDPIRGDTQYF.

This clonotype was counted ten times or more. CDR3 in DNA: TGTGCCAGCAGCGTTAGCGGCGGGGAGCTGTTTTTT. Translation gives CASSVSGGELFF. This rearrangement joins TRBV7-8 to TRBJ2-2; D possibly corresponds to TRBD2 (6 bases). Germline CDR1 reads SGHVS; CDR2 reads FQNEAQ. The CDR3 sequence is 12 residues long. Trimming left V 5 bases short and J 7 bases short, with 8 bases between.

This clonotype was seen a few times. J is TRBJ1-1 and V is TRBV15; tentative D call: TRBD1 (5 bases). The V and J ends lost 1 base and 5 bases respectively, with 14 bases between them. Germline-derived CDR1 and CDR2 are LNHNV and YYDKDF (reference sequence). The CDR3 is made up of 15 amino acids. As DNA, the CDR3 is TGTGCCACCAGCAGAGCCGGGCCCGGGGGGACTGAAGCTTTCTTT. It encodes CATSRAGPGGTEAFF. The whole variable domain, filled in from reference TRBV15 and TRBJ1-1, reads DAMVIQNPRYQVTQFGKPVTLSCSQTLNHNVMYWYQQKSSQAPKLLFHYYDKDFNNEADTPDNFQSRRPNTSFCFLDIRSPGLGDTAMYLCATSRAGPGGTEAFFGQGTRLTVV.

V is TRBV5-4 and J is TRBJ2-2; either TRBD1 or TRBD2 may fit D (6 bases each). Germline values: CDR1 SGHNT, CDR2 YYREEE (reference sequence). The CDR3 length is 17 residues. Trimming stripped 6 bases from V and 2 bases from J, with 20 bases between. This CDR3 reads CASTPEQGLPNTGELFF. The CDR3 bases are TGTGCCAGCACCCCCGAACAGGGACTTCCCAACACCGGGGAGCTGTTTTTT.

This clonotype was counted at least ten times. The junction differs from germline at one of its ends, possibly a read error. The chain has TRBV12-3 or TRBV12-4 and TRBJ2-1; D not certain. The CDR3 runs to 18 residues. The CDR3 sequence is CASRLGLPGRHKYNEQFF. The CDR3 DNA is TGTGCCAGCAGGTTAGGTCTCCCCGGGCGACATAAGTACAATGAGCAGTTCTTC.

This clonotype was seen many times. V usage is TRBV6-5 and J usage is TRBJ2-1; D unresolved. The CDR3 is 14 residues long. CDR1 is MNHEY and CDR2 is SVGAGI in the germline V gene. V was shortened by 2 bases and J by 12 bases, with 17 bases between the two germline ends. The CDR3 DNA is TGTGCCAGCAGTTACGCTCCGGAGTTTGCATCGCAGTTCTTC. Amino acids: CASSYAPEFASQFF.

There are many counts of this clonotype. The gene calls are TRBV4-1 and TRBJ2-5, with 14 bases aligning to TRBD2. V shed 1 base, J shed 4 bases, and the junction held 2 bases outside the gene matches. The CDR3 contains 16 residues. The germline gives CDR1 MGHRA, CDR2 YSYEKL. For the CDR3, the DNA is TGCGCCAGCAGCCAAGTCGGGACTAGCGGGAGAGAGACCCAGTACTTC. It is translated as CASSQVGTSGRETQYF.

This clonotype was counted ten times or more. The rearrangement joins TRBV5-6 to TRBJ2-3; TRBD2 is a possible D gene (5 bases). With 1 base removed from V and 0 bases from J, the gap between germline ends came to 6 bases. The CDR3 runs to 14 residues. Germline V gene lookup returns CDR1 SGHDT and CDR2 YYEEEE. The CDR3 here is CASSLRGSTDTQYF. In nucleotides, the CDR3 is TGTGCCAGCAGCTTGCGAGGGAGCACAGATACGCAGTATTTT.

This clonotype was picked up many times. Here the CDR3 DNA reads TGCGCCAGCAGTGACCTTAGCGGGAGGACCTACAATGAGCAGTTCTTC. Translating gives CASSDLSGRTYNEQFF. The chain recombines TRBV10-1 with TRBJ2-1; TRBD2 aligns across 10 bases. CDR1 and CDR2 from the germline V gene are WNHNN and SYGVQD (reference sequence). The CDR3 extends over 16 amino acids. J gave up 2 bases and V 3 bases, and 4 bases lay outside the gene matches.

The sample holds many counts of this clonotype. The V call is TRBV5-1, the J call TRBJ2-2, with no clear D. The germline CDR1 and CDR2 sequences are SGHRS and YFSETQ. The ends were cut back, 0 bases at V and 0 bases at J, with 3 bases in the middle. The CDR3 consists of 14 residues. The CDR3 reads CASSLAANTGELFF. The CDR3 DNA reads as TGCGCCAGCAGCTTGGCCGCGAACACCGGGGAGCTGTTTTTT. Based on the CDR3 plus reference TRBV5-1 and TRBJ2-2, the full variable domain is KAGVTQTPRYLIKTRGQQVTLSCSPISGHRSVSWYQQTPGQGLQFLFEYFSETQRNKGNFPGRFSGRQFSNSRSEMNVSTLELGDSALYLCASSLAANTGELFFGEGSRLTVL.

Ten or more counts support this clonotype. The chain links TRBV5-1 to TRBJ2-7; D gene uncertain. CDR3 length: 14 residues. V lost 4 bases and J 1 base, leaving 12 bases between the germline ends. Germline CDR1 reads SGHRS; CDR2 reads YFSETQ. Here the CDR3 DNA reads TGCGCCAGCAGCCCGGACGCAGCTTCCTACGAGCAGTACTTC. It encodes CASSPDAASYEQYF.

This clonotype was seen at least ten times. The CDR3 spells CASRPGTRRADTQYF. The CDR3 DNA is TGTGCCAGCAGGCCCGGGACTAGAAGGGCCGATACGCAGTATTTT. This chain joins TRBV6-5 and TRBJ2-3, with 8 bases fitting TRBD2. CDR3 size: 15 residues. J was trimmed by 6 bases and V by 6 bases; bases with no gene match: 11. The germline V gene has CDR1 MNHEY and CDR2 SVGAGI.

This clonotype was counted at least ten times. V gene TRBV7-7 combines with J gene TRBJ2-5; no definite D call. Trimming pared 2 bases from V and 4 bases from J, leaving 11 bases between. Germline CDR1 is SSHAT and CDR2 is FNYEAQ (reference sequence). The CDR3 consists of 14 residues. CDR3 nucleotides: TGTGCCAGCAGCTTACAAGGACCCGGAGAGACCCAGTACTTC. This encodes CASSLQGPGETQYF.

V is TRBV6-5 and J is TRBJ1-1; D call uncertain. CDR1 is MNHEY and CDR2 is SVGAGI in the germline V gene. The CDR3 has 12 residues. V dropped 7 bases and J dropped 3 bases, with 9 bases sitting between them. In DNA, the CDR3 is TGTGCCAGCATGGGTCGGGACACTGAAGCTTTCTTT. Its translation is CASMGRDTEAFF.

This clonotype was seen more than once but under ten times. CDR3 residues: CASSIRPGQGNTEAFF. The CDR3 region has the DNA TGCGCCAGCAGCATTAGGCCGGGACAGGGGAACACTGAAGCTTTCTTT. The chain recombines TRBV5-1 with TRBJ1-1, with TRBD1 matching over 9 bases. The CDR3 totals 16 residues. Germline CDR1 is SGHRS and CDR2 is YFSETQ. J gave up 1 base and V 4 bases, and 8 bases lay outside the gene matches.

This clonotype has ten or more counts. V gene TRBV20-1 combines with J gene TRBJ1-2, with TRBD1 identical over 7 bases. V lost 5 bases and J lost 8; bases outside the gene matches: 11. CDR1 and CDR2 (germline): DFQATT, SNEGSKA (reference sequence). The CDR3 covers 13 residues. CDR3 loop: CSAVTGSSWGYTF. CDR3 DNA sequence: TGCAGTGCTGTGACAGGGTCTTCTTGGGGCTACACCTTC.

This clonotype was counted ten times or more. This sequence joins TRBV20-1 and TRBJ1-1; 11 bases fit TRBD1. The CDR3 has 16 amino acids. V lost 0 bases, J lost 5 bases, and 8 bases stayed unmatched. Germline V gene data show CDR1 as DFQATT and CDR2 as SNEGSKA (reference sequence). The chain's CDR3 is CSARDSPGQGVTEAFF. The CDR3 bases are TGCAGTGCTAGAGATAGCCCGGGACAGGGGGTTACTGAAGCTTTCTTT.

The chain recombines TRBV24-1 with TRBJ2-1; D gene unclear. CDR1 and CDR2 from the germline V gene are KGHDR and SFDVKD. The length of the CDR3 is 14 residues. Trimming removed 3 bases from V and 6 bases from J, with 11 bases in between. The CDR3 nucleotides read TGTGCCACCAGTGATCCCCCTGCGGCCAATGAGCAGTTCTTC. Translation gives CATSDPPAANEQFF.